Listed here is a single T cell receptor (beta chain). Antigen specificity is unknown. The CDR3 has 11 amino acids. CDR1 is SGDLS, CDR2 YYNGEE, per germline. V was cut by 0 bases and J by 12 bases, with 9 bases left in between. This entry is derived from a study of Tregs in tolerant kidney transplant recipients. Study-wide findings and caveats: Findings come from small patient numbers and require larger validation. Biological reproducibility was not directly addressed in this study.

Sequencing was performed with immunoSEQ multiplex PCR; in TCRdb, only in-frame clones are kept and a portion is missing. Here the sample spans 200,000 to 300,000 clones, about four fifths being singletons. Unstimulated regulatory T cells (CD4+CD25+CD127-), CD4+CD25- non-regulatory cells, CD4 and CD8 cells were FACS-sorted from thawed PBMCs. The receptor was derived from a human donor in good health. Sequences were obtained from CD4+ T cells from blood. The V gene is TRBV9, the J gene TRBJ1-2; a possible D gene is TRBD1 (5 bases). The CDR3 loop is CASSVGGDHTF. CDR3 nucleotide sequence: TGTGCCAGCAGCGTAGGTGGGGACCACACCTTC.